This T cell receptor beta chain stems from a study of identical twins. The CDR3 length is 16 residues. Study outcomes and limitations: Twin pairs had excess sharing that was weaker in beta out-of-frame sequences. Monozygotic twins shared more out-of-frame TCR alpha than recombination models predicted.

Each cDNA held unique molecular identifiers, and template switching gave it a universal primer site. TCRdb independently ran MiXCR on the 5' RACE reads; one entry per CDR3 protein. The sample has roughly 260,000 distinct CDR3 sequences, more than 13% seen once. Every sampled donor was Caucasian and healthy. A word on this clonotype: The antigen remains undetermined.

This chain connects TRBV21-1 to TRBJ2-7. TRBV21-1 is reported as a pseudogene. The sample was memory (CD45RO+) T cells sorted from blood. The sequence was collected from a woman under 30 in good health. The CDR3 DNA is TGTGCCAGCAGCAAAGTGGGCAGAATTAACTCCTACGAGCAGTACTTC. Residues: CASSKVGRINSYEQYF.